A few counts support the clone carrying this T cell receptor beta chain. What it recognizes is unknown. Germline V gene lookup returns CDR1 LGHNA and CDR2 YSLEER. The CDR3 spans 18 residues. V trimming: 1 base; J trimming: 3 bases; junction bases outside the gene matches: 8. PCR primers comprised 60 Vbeta and 13 Jbeta primers. Assay: immunoSEQ multiplex PCR; the TCRdb copy retains only in-frame clones and omits some. The sample includes 150,000 to 200,000 clones, approximately 80% seen only once; the top ten take under 2%. This sample is part of a study of cytomegalovirus exposure and HLA in healthy donors. Findings of the study overall: Indistinguishable V segments, including TRBV6-2 and TRBV6-3, were excluded. The study put roughly 160 TCR beta chains on its list as cytomegalovirus-associated. Sequences of the TCR beta chain were said to predict the HLA-A and HLA-B alleles of most subjects accurately. Under in vitro conditions, three CMV-associated chains were confirmed as specific for CMV antigens.

The TCR sequence derives from a man between 18 and 29 years old in good health and CMV-seronegative. Sequencing input: PBMCs. The chain couples TRBV4-3 to TRBJ2-3; 12 bases are shared with TRBD2. The CDR3 DNA sequence: TGCGCCAGCAGCCAAGGGCTAGCGGGAGGGCCGGGGACAGATACGCAGTATTTT. This gives the protein CASSQGLAGGPGTDTQYF.